Presented here are 20 T cell receptor beta chains from one specimen sequenced in a study of identical twins. Using its own MiXCR run on the 5' RACE reads, TCRdb lists one record per CDR3 protein. This repertoire shows roughly 290,000 distinct CDR3 sequences, roughly 8.6% found once; its top ten account for approximately 2.1%. These data were also filed under a second study, of yellow fever vaccine responses in identical twins.

Input material: memory (CD45RO+) T cells sorted from blood. The receptors were gathered from a woman aged 18-29 years in good health.

The genes are TRBV28 and TRBJ1-2; TRBD1 is a possible D gene (6 bases). The V gene lost 10 bases and the J gene lost 0 bases, with 27 bases spanning the gap. Germline CDR1 is MDHEN and CDR2 is SYDVKM. This CDR3 comprises 18 residues. CDR3 DNA: TGTGCCACCATTTCACCGGACAGTAGCTTCCGGGCTAACTATGGCTACACCTTC. Encoded protein: CATISPDSSFRANYGYTF.

V gene TRBV5-6 combines with J gene TRBJ2-3; no clear D gene. The germline CDR1 and CDR2 sequences are SGHDT and YYEEEE. The V gene lost 4 bases and the J gene lost 2 bases, with 8 bases spanning the gap. The CDR3 spans 13 residues. Here the CDR3 reads CASSRHHTDTQYF. The CDR3 bases are TGTGCCAGCAGCCGACACCACACAGATACGCAGTATTTT.

This clonotype showed up many times. V usage is TRBV4-2 and J usage is TRBJ1-1, with TRBD1 as a possible D gene (6 bases). Looked up from germline, CDR1 is LGHNA and CDR2 is YNFKEQ. CDR3 length: 13 amino acids. Trimming cost V 4 bases and J 5 bases, with 11 bases left between them. The chain's CDR3 is CASSREQGTEAFF. The CDR3 DNA is TGTGCCAGCAGCCGAGAACAGGGTACTGAAGCTTTCTTT.

This clonotype was seen repeatedly, ten times or more. The chain employs TRBV14 and TRBJ1-5; D is unclear. The ends were cut back, 4 bases at V and 0 bases at J, with 7 bases in the middle. The germline gives CDR1 SGHDN, CDR2 FVKESK. This CDR3 has 14 amino acids. The CDR3 nucleotides are TGTGCCAGCAGCCCATCTAATAGCAATCAGCCCCAGCATTTT. Translated, it gives CASSPSNSNQPQHF.

This clonotype was detected many times. This chain connects TRBV5-1 to TRBJ1-5, with D maybe TRBD1 (6 bases). Per germline, CDR1 SGHRS and CDR2 YFSETQ. The CDR3 sequence is 14 residues long. Trimming shortened V by 4 bases and J by 3 bases, and 11 bases separated the two germline ends. CDR3 loop: CASSTGQNNQPQHF. Here the CDR3 DNA reads TGCGCCAGCAGCACTGGACAGAACAATCAGCCCCAGCATTTT. Filled out from reference TRBV5-1 and TRBJ1-5, the complete variable domain reads KAGVTQTPRYLIKTRGQQVTLSCSPISGHRSVSWYQQTPGQGLQFLFEYFSETQRNKGNFPGRFSGRQFSNSRSEMNVSTLELGDSALYLCASSTGQNNQPQHFGDGTRLSIL.

This clonotype was seen only a few times. The genes are TRBV25-1 and TRBJ2-2, with D possibly TRBD1 on 5 matching bases. Per germline, CDR1 MGHDK and CDR2 SYGVNS. CDR3 length: 14 residues. Trimming cost V 5 bases and J 3 bases, with 10 bases left between them. The CDR3: CASSRRQHTGELFF. The CDR3 DNA sequence: TGTGCCAGCAGTCGTAGACAGCACACCGGGGAGCTGTTTTTT.

This clonotype has more than one count but fewer than ten. The V gene is TRBV15, the J gene TRBJ2-1, with a weak D call TRBD2 (5 bases). The V end lost 1 base, the J end lost 5 bases, and 12 bases lay between the germline ends. Looked up from germline, CDR1 is LNHNV and CDR2 is YYDKDF (reference sequence). The CDR3 is made up of 15 amino acids. The CDR3 region has the DNA TGTGCCACCAGCAGAGTTCATCGGGAACACAATGAGCAGTTCTTC. Protein product: CATSRVHREHNEQFF.

This clonotype was found many times. The chain recombines TRBV20-1 with TRBJ2-4, with D possibly TRBD2 on 5 matching bases. The CDR3 totals 13 residues. Trimming pared 3 bases from V and 6 bases from J, leaving 12 bases between. CDR1 is DFQATT, CDR2 SNEGSKA, per germline (reference sequence). CDR3 sequence: CSASGLSGNIQYF. CDR3 nucleotide sequence: TGCAGTGCTAGTGGGCTCAGCGGAAACATTCAGTACTTC.

This clonotype was observed at least ten times. The rearrangement links TRBV9 to TRBJ2-1; D ambiguous. Trimming shortened V by 0 bases and J by 8 bases, and 12 bases separated the two germline ends. The CDR3 extends over 14 amino acids. Germline V gene data show CDR1 as SGDLS and CDR2 as YYNGEE. This CDR3 is CASSVASTRDEQFF. The DNA of the CDR3 is TGTGCCAGCAGCGTAGCATCCACCCGGGATGAGCAGTTCTTC.

This clonotype was seen repeatedly, ten times or more. The rearrangement links TRBV12-3 or TRBV12-4 to TRBJ1-6, with a tentative D call TRBD1 (6 bases). This CDR3 has 13 residues. The V gene lost 7 bases and the J gene lost 7 bases, with 11 bases spanning the gap. This CDR3 is CASTGQPNSPLHF. The CDR3, as DNA: TGTGCCAGCACCGGACAGCCAAATTCACCCCTCCACTTT.

This clonotype was detected many times. The gene calls are TRBV10-3 and TRBJ2-5, with TRBD2 as a possible D gene (6 bases). The V and J ends lost 3 bases and 5 bases respectively, with 13 bases between them. Germline values: CDR1 ENHRY, CDR2 SYGVKD. The CDR3 covers 14 residues. The chain's CDR3 is CAISDGGAGETQYF. CDR3 bases: TGTGCCATCAGTGATGGAGGGGCGGGCGAGACCCAGTACTTC.

This clonotype was detected a few times. The rearrangement joins TRBV24-1 to TRBJ2-5, with D maybe TRBD2 (6 bases). Germline CDR1 reads KGHDR; CDR2 reads SFDVKD. This CDR3 is 15 amino acids long. With 4 bases removed from V and 5 bases from J, the gap between germline ends came to 16 bases. The CDR3 bases are TGTGCCACCAGTGACCCCGGGGGTGGGGGGGAGACCCAGTACTTC. Protein product: CATSDPGGGGETQYF.

The J gene is TRBJ2-7, the V gene TRBV7-3; the D is unclear. The germline V gene encodes CDR1 SGHTA and CDR2 FQGTGA. The CDR3 runs to 13 residues. V was clipped by 1 base and J by 5 bases, with 9 bases between them. As DNA, the CDR3 is TGTGCCAGCAGCTTAATCGGATGGGACGAGCAGTACTTC. It yields the protein CASSLIGWDEQYF.

V usage is TRBV20-1 and J usage is TRBJ1-6, with D maybe TRBD1 (5 bases). The germline V gene encodes CDR1 DFQATT and CDR2 SNEGSKA (reference sequence). V gave up 4 bases and J gave up 7 bases, with 14 bases separating them. The CDR3 has 14 residues. CDR3 sequence (DNA): TGCAGTGCTACCGGAAAGGAGGGGAATTCACCCCTCCACTTT. It specifies CSATGKEGNSPLHF.

The table lists this clonotype with many counts. J is TRBJ1-1 and V is TRBV20-1; 9 nucleotides agree with TRBD1. The length of the CDR3 is 13 residues. With V trimmed by 1 base and J by 3 bases, 0 bases remained unmatched. Germline V gives CDR1 DFQATT, CDR2 SNEGSKA (reference sequence). The CDR3 sequence: CSARGTGDTEAFF. The CDR3, as DNA: TGCAGTGCTAGAGGGACAGGGGACACTGAAGCTTTCTTT.

This clonotype was counted only a few times. The chain is built from TRBV11-2 and TRBJ2-7; 8 bases line up with TRBD2. CDR1 and CDR2 from the germline V gene are SGHAT and FQNNGV. V shed 5 bases, J shed 4 bases, and the junction held 10 bases outside the gene matches. CDR3 length: 15 amino acids. CDR3 in DNA: TGTGCCAGCAGCCACCTAGGGCGGGAGGATTACGAGCAGTACTTC. Protein product: CASSHLGREDYEQYF.

This clonotype was counted at least ten times. The J gene is TRBJ2-1, the V gene TRBV3-1; D is perhaps TRBD2 (6 bases). This CDR3 spans 15 amino acids. Trimming shortened V by 2 bases and J by 4 bases, and 12 bases separated the two germline ends. Per germline, CDR1 LGHDT and CDR2 YNNKEL (reference sequence). The CDR3 DNA reads as TGTGCCAGCAGCCAAACCCGACTAGATTACAATGAGCAGTTCTTC. It translates to CASSQTRLDYNEQFF.

This clonotype was picked up a small number of times. The chain is built from TRBV4-2 and TRBJ2-1, with D possibly TRBD2 on 5 matching bases. Germline V gives CDR1 LGHNA, CDR2 YNFKEQ. The CDR3 has 15 residues. Trimming pared 1 base from V and 8 bases from J, leaving 15 bases between. The CDR3 DNA follows: TGTGCCAGCAGCCAAGGTGAGGGCACAGCTTATGAGCAGTTCTTC. Translated, it gives CASSQGEGTAYEQFF.

This clonotype was observed a handful of times. The genes are TRBV20-1 and TRBJ2-7; D may be TRBD2 (6 bases). V was cut by 1 base and J by 4 bases, with 17 bases left in between. CDR3 size: 15 residues. In germline, CDR1 is DFQATT, CDR2 SNEGSKA (reference sequence). This chain's CDR3 is CSARGRGGNAYEQYF. The CDR3 bases are TGCAGTGCTAGAGGTCGGGGCGGGAATGCGTACGAGCAGTACTTC.

This chain connects TRBV18 to TRBJ2-5, with 13 nucleotides matching TRBD2. The CDR3 spans 18 residues. V was clipped by 4 bases and J by 2 bases; unmatched bases: 10. Germline lookup yields CDR1 KGHSH and CDR2 LQKENI. CDR3 nucleotides: TGTGCCAGCTCACTTTTCATCCGGACTAGCGGGGGTCAAGAGACCCAGTACTTC. Translating it yields CASSLFIRTSGGQETQYF.